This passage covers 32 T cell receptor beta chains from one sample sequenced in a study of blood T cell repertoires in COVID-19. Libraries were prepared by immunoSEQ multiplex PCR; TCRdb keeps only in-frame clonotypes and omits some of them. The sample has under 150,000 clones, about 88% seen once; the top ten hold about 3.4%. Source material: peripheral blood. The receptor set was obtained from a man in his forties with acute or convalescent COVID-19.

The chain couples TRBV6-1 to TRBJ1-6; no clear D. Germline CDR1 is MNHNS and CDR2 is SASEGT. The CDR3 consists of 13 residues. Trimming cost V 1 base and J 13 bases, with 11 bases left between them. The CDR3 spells CASSEVIPRPLHF. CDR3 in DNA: TGTGCCAGCAGTGAAGTTATCCCTCGGCCCCTCCACTTT.

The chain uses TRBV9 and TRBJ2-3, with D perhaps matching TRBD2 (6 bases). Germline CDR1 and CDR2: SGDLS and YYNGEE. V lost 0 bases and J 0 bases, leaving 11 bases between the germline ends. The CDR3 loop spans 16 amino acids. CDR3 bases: TGTGCCAGCAGCGTAGTGCAAGCGGGCAGCACAGATACGCAGTATTTT. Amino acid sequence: CASSVVQAGSTDTQYF. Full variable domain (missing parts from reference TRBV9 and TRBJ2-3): DSGVTQTPKHLITATGQRVTLRCSPRSGDLSVYWYQQSLDQGLQFLIQYYNGEERAKGNILERFSAQQFPDLHSELNLSSLELGDSALYFCASSVVQAGSTDTQYFGPGTRLTVL.

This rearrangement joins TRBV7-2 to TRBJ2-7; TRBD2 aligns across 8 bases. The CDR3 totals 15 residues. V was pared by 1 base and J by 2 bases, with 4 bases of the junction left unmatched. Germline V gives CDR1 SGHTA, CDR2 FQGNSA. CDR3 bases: TGTGCCAGCAGCTTAGTGTTCGGGGGGGCCTACGAGCAGTACTTC. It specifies CASSLVFGGAYEQYF.

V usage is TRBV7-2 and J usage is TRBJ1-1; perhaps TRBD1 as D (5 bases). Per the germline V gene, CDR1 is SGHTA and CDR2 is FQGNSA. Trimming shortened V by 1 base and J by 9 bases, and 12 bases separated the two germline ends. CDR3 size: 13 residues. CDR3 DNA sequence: TGTGCCAGCAGCTTAGGAGGGGCGGGAAAAGCTTTCTTT. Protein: CASSLGGAGKAFF.

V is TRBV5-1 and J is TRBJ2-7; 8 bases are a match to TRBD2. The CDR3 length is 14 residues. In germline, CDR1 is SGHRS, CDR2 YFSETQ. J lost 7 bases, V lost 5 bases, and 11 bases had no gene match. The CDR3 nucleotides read TGCGCCAGCAGTATAGCAGCGGGGGTGAGTGAGCAGTACTTC. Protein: CASSIAAGVSEQYF.

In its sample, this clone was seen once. DNA of the CDR3: TGCAGTGCTAGTAAGGAGGGGGCATTCAATGAGCAGTTCTTC. Translation gives CSASKEGAFNEQFF. The chain couples TRBV20-1 to TRBJ2-1, with D possibly matching TRBD1 (7 bases). Trimming cost V 3 bases and J 6 bases, with 15 bases left between them. Looked up from germline, CDR1 is DFQATT and CDR2 is SNEGSKA (reference sequence). The CDR3 has 14 residues.

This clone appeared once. The CDR3 DNA reads TGCGCCAGCAGCCCAACGCGGGGAGACGGGGGGGAGCTGTTTTTT. Residues: CASSPTRGDGGELFF. The chain combines TRBV5-1 with TRBJ2-2; D might be TRBD2 (6 bases). Germline V gene data show CDR1 as SGHRS and CDR2 as YFSETQ. V lost 4 bases and J lost 8, with 18 bases in between. The CDR3 consists of 15 residues.

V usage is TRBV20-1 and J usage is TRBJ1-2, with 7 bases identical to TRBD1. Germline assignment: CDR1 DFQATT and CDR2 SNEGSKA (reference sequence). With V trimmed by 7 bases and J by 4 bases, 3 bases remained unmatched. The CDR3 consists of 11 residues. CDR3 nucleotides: TGCAGTGGAGGGGGCGGCTATGGCTACACCTTC. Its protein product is CSGGGGYGYTF.

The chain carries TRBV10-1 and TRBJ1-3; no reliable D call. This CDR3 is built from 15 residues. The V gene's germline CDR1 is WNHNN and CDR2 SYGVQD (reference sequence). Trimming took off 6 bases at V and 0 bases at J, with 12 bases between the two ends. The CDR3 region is CASSADISSGNTIYF. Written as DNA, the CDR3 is TGCGCCAGCAGCGCCGACATATCCTCTGGAAACACCATATATTTT.

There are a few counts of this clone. The CDR3 loop reads CASSNRTGGTGELFF. The DNA of the CDR3 is TGTGCCAGCAGTAACCGGACAGGGGGCACCGGGGAGCTGTTTTTT. The chain combines TRBV27 with TRBJ2-2; 10 nucleotides agree with TRBD1. Germline values: CDR1 MNHEY, CDR2 SMNVEV (reference sequence). The V and J ends lost 5 bases and 4 bases, in that order; junction bases with no gene match: 4. This CDR3 contains 15 residues.

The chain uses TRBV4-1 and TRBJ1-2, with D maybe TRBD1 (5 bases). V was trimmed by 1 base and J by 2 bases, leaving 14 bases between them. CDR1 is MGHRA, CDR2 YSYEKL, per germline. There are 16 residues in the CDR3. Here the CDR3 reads CASSQVTGDRNYGYTF. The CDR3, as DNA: TGCGCCAGCAGCCAAGTAACAGGCGATCGAAACTATGGCTACACCTTC.

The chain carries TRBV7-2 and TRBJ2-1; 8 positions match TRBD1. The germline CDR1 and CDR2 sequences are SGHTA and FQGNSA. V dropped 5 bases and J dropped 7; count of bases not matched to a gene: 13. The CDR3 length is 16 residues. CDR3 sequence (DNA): TGTGCCAGCAGCCCCGTGACAGGGGCGGGTTGGAATGAGCAGTTCTTC. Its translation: CASSPVTGAGWNEQFF. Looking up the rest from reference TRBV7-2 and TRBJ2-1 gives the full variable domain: GAGVSQSPSNKVTEKGKDVELRCDPISGHTALYWYRQSLGQGLEFLIYFQGNSAPDKSGLPSDRFSAERTGGSVSTLTIQRTQQEDSAVYLCASSPVTGAGWNEQFFGPGTRLTVL.

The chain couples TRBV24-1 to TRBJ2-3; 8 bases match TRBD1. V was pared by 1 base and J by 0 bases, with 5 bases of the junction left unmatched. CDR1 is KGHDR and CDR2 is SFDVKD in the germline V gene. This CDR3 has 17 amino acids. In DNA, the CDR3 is TGTGCCACCAGTGATTTTGGACAGGGACCTAGCACAGATACGCAGTATTTT. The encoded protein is CATSDFGQGPSTDTQYF.

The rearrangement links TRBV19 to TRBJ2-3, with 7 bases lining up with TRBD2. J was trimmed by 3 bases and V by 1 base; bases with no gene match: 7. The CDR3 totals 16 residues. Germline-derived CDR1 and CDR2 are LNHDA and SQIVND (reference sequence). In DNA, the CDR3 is TGTGCCAGTAGTATAGTTCGGGCTAGCGGAACAGATACGCAGTATTTT. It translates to CASSIVRASGTDTQYF.

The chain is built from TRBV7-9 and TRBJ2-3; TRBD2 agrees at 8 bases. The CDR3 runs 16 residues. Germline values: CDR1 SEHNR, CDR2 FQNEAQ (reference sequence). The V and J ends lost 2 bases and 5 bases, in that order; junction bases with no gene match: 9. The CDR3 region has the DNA TGTGCCAGCAGCTTAACCTCGGGGGGGCCGGGAGATACGCAGTATTTT. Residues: CASSLTSGGPGDTQYF. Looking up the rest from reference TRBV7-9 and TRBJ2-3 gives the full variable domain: DTGVSQNPRHKITKRGQNVTFRCDPISEHNRLYWYRQTLGQGPEFLTYFQNEAQLEKSRLLSDRFSAERPKGSFSTLEIQRTEQGDSAMYLCASSLTSGGPGDTQYFGPGTRLTVL.

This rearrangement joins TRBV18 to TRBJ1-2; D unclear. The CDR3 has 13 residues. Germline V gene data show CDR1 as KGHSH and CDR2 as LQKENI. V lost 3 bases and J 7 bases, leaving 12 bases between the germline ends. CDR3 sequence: CASSPAGSLGYTF. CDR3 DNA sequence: TGTGCCAGCTCACCGGCCGGGAGCCTTGGCTACACCTTC.

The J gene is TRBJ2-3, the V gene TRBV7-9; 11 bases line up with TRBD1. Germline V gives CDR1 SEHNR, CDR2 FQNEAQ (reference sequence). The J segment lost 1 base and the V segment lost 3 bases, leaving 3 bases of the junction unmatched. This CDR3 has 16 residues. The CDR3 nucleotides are TGTGCCAGCAGCTTCTGGACAGGGGGCGGCACAGATACGCAGTATTTT. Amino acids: CASSFWTGGGTDTQYF.

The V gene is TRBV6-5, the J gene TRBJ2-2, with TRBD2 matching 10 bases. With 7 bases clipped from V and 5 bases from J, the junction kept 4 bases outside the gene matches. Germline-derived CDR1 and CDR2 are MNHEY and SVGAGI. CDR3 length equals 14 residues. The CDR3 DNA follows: TGTGCCAGCAACAGCGGGGGGGCGACCGGGGAGCTGTTTTTT. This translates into CASNSGGATGELFF.

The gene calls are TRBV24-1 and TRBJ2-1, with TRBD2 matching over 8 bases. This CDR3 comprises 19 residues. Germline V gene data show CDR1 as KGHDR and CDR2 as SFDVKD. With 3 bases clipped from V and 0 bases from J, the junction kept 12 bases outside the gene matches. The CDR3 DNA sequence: TGTGCCACCAGTGATGAAACATTAAGCGGGACTAGCTCCTACAATGAGCAGTTCTTC. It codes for CATSDETLSGTSSYNEQFF.

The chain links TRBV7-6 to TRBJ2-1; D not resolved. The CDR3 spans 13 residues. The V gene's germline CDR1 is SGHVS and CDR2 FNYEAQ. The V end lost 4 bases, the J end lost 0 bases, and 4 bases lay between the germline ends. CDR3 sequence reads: CASSYSSYNEQFF. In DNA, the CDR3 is TGTGCCAGCAGCTACAGCTCCTACAATGAGCAGTTCTTC.

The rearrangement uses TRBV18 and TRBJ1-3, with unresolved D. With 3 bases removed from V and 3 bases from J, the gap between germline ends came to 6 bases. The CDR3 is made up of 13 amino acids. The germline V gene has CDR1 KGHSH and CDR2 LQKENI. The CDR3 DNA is TGTGCCAGCTCACCCAATCATGGAAACACCATATATTTT. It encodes CASSPNHGNTIYF.

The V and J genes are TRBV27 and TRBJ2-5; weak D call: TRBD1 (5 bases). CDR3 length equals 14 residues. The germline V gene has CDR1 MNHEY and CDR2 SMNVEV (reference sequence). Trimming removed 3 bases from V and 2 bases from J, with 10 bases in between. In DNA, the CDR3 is TGTGCCAGCAGTTTCCGGACACCGCAAGAGACCCAGTACTTC. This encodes CASSFRTPQETQYF.

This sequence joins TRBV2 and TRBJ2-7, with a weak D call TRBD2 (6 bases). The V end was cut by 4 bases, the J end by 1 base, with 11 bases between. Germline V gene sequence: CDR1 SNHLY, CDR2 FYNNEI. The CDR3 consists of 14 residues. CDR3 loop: CASSGETSSYEQYF. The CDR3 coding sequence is TGTGCCAGCAGTGGGGAGACTAGTTCCTACGAGCAGTACTTC.

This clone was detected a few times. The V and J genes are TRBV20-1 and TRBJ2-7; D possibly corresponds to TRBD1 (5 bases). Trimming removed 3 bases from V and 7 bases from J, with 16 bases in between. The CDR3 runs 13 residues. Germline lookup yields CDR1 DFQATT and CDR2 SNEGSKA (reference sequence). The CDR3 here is CSASGAGLEEQYF. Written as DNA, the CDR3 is TGCAGTGCTAGTGGGGCAGGGTTAGAGGAGCAGTACTTC.

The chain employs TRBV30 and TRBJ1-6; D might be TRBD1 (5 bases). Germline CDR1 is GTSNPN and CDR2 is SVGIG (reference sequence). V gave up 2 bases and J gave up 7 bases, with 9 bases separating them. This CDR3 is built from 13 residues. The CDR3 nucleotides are TGTGCCTGGAGTCGAGACAGCAATTCACCCCTCCACTTT. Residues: CAWSRDSNSPLHF.

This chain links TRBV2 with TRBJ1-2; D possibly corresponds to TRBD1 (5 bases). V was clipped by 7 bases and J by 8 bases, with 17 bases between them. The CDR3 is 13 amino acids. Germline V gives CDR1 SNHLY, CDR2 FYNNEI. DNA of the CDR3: TGTGCCAGCACCTGGGGAGGGGAGGAGGGCTACACCTTC. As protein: CASTWGGEEGYTF.

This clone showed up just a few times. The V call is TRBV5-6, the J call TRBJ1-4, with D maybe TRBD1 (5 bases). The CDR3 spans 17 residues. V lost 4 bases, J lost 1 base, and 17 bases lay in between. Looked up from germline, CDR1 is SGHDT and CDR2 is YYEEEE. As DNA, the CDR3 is TGTGCCAGCAGCCTGGGGTGGGGCCCTCGAACTAATGAAAAACTGTTTTTT. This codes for CASSLGWGPRTNEKLFF.

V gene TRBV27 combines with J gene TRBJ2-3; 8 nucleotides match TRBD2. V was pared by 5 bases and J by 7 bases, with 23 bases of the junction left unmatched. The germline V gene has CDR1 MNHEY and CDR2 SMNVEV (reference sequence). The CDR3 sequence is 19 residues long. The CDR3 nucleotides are TGTGCCAGCAGTCTCCCCTTCCCAGCGGGGGCCCCAGCGGCACATACGCAGTATTTT. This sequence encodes CASSLPFPAGAPAAHTQYF.

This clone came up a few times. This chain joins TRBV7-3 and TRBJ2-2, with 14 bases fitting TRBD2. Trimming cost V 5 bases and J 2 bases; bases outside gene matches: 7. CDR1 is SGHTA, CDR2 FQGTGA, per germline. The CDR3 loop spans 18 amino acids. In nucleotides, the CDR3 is TGTGCCAGCAGCACACCGGGACTAGCGGGGGTTAACACCGGGGAGCTGTTTTTT. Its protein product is CASSTPGLAGVNTGELFF.

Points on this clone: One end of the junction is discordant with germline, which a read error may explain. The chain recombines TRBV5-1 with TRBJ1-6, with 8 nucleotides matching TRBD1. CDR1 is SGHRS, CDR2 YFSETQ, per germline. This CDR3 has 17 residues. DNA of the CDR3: TGCGCCAACAGCTTGTTTTCCGGACAGGGAGGCGGTTCACCCCTCCACTTT. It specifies CANSLFSGQGGGSPLHF.

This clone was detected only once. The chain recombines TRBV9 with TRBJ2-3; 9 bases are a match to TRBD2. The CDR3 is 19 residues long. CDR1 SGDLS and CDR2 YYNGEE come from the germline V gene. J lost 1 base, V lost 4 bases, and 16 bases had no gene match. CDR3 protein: CASSPHRLAGPKGTDTQYF. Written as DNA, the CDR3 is TGTGCCAGCAGCCCTCACCGGCTAGCGGGACCGAAGGGCACAGATACGCAGTATTTT.

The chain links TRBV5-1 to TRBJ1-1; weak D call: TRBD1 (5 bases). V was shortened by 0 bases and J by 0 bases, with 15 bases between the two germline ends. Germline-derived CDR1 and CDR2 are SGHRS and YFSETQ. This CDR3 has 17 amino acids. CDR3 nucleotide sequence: TGCGCCAGCAGCTTGGCCCACGGGGGAGCGCTGAACACTGAAGCTTTCTTT. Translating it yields CASSLAHGGALNTEAFF.